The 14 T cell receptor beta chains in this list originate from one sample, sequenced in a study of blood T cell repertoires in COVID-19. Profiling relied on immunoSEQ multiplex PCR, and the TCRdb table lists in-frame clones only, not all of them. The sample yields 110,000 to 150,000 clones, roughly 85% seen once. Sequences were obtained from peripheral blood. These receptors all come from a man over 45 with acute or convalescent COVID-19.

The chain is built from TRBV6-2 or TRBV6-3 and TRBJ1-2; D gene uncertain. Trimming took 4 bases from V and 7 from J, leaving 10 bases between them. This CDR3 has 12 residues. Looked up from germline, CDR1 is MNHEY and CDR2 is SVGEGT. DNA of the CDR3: TGTGCCAGCAGTTTAGGACTCTTTGGCTACACCTTC. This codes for CASSLGLFGYTF.

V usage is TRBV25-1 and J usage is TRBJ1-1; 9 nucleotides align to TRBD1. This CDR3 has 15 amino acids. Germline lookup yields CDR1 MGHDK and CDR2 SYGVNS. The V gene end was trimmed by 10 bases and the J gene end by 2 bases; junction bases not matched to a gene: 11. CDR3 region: CATYTGGGGNTEAFF. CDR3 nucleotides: TGTGCCACCTATACAGGGGGCGGAGGAAACACTGAAGCTTTCTTT.

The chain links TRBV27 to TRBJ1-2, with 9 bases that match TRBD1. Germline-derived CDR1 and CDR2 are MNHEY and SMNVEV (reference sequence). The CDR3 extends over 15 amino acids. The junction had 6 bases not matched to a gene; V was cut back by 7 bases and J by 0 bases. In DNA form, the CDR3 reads TGTGCCAGCAAACCCGGACAGGGGTCTAACTATGGCTACACCTTC. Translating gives CASKPGQGSNYGYTF.

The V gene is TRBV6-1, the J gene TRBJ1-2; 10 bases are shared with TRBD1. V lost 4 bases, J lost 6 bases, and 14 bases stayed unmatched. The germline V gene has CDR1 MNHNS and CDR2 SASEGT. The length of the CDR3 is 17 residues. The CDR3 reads CASSVEAGTGVANGYTF. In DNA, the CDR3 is TGTGCCAGCAGTGTTGAAGCCGGGACAGGGGTGGCGAATGGCTACACCTTC.

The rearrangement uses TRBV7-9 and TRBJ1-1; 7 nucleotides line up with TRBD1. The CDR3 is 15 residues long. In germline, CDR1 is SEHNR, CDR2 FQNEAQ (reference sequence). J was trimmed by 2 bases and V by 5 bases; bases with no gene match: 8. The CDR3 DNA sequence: TGTGCCAGCAGCCCCCAGACAGGGAGAAACACTGAAGCTTTCTTT. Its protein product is CASSPQTGRNTEAFF.

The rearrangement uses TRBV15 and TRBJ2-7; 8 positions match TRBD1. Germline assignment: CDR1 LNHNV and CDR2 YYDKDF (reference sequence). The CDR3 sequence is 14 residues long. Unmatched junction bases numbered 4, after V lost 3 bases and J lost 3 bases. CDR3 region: CATSSSGQGYEQYF. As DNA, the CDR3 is TGTGCCACCAGCAGTTCAGGACAGGGCTACGAGCAGTACTTC.

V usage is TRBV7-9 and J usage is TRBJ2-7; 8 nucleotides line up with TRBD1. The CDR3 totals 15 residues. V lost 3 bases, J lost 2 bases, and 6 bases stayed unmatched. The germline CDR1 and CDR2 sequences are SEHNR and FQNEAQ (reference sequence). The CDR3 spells CASSLVPGGTYEQYF. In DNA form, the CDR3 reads TGTGCCAGCAGCTTGGTGCCAGGGGGCACCTACGAGCAGTACTTC. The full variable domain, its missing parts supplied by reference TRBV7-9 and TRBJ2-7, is DTGVSQNPRHKITKRGQNVTFRCDPISEHNRLYWYRQTLGQGPEFLTYFQNEAQLEKSRLLSDRFSAERPKGSFSTLEIQRTEQGDSAMYLCASSLVPGGTYEQYFGPGTRLTVT.

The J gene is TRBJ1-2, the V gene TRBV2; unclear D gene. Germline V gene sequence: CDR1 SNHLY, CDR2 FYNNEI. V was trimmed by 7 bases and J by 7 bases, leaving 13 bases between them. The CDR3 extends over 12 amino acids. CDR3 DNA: TGTGCCAGCATGGAGATCGGCGGTGGCTACACCTTC. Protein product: CASMEIGGGYTF.

The CDR3 DNA follows: TGTGCCAGCAGTTATCGTCCCCGACTAGTGCTCAATGAGCAGTTCTTC. The encoded protein is CASSYRPRLVLNEQFF. This chain uses TRBV6-2 or TRBV6-3 with TRBJ2-1, with D perhaps TRBD2 (6 bases). Germline V gene sequence: CDR1 MNHEY, CDR2 SVGEGT. This CDR3 contains 16 residues. The V and J ends lost 3 bases and 6 bases respectively, with 18 bases between them.

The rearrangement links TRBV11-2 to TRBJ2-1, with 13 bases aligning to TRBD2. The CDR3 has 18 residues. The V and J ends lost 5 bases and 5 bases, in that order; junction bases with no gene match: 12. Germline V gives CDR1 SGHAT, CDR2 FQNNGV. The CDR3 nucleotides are TGTGCCAGCAGCACATTTTTTGGACTAGCGGGAGTTCACAATGAGCAGTTCTTC. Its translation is CASSTFFGLAGVHNEQFF.

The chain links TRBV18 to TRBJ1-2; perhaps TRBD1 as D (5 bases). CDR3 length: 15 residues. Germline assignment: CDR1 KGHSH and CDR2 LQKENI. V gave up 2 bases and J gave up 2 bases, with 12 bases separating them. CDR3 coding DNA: TGTGCCAGCTCACCATCGCAGGGTGAAAACTATGGCTACACCTTC. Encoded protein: CASSPSQGENYGYTF.

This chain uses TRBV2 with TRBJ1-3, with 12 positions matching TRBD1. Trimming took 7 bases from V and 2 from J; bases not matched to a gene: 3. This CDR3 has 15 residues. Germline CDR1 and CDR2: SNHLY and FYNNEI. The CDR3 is CASIRDRGPGNTIYF. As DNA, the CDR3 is TGTGCCAGCATCCGGGACAGGGGGCCTGGAAACACCATATATTTT.

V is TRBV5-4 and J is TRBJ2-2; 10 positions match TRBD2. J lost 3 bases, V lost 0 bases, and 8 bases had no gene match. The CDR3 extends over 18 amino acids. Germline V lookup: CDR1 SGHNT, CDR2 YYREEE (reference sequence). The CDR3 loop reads CASSLGLRLAGDTGELFF. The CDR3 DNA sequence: TGTGCCAGCAGCTTGGGGCTGAGGCTAGCGGGAGACACCGGGGAGCTGTTTTTT. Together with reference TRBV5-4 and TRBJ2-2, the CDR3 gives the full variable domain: ETGVTQSPTHLIKTRGQQVTLRCSSQSGHNTVSWYQQALGQGPQFIFQYYREEENGRGNFPPRFSGLQFPNYSSELNVNALELDDSALYLCASSLGLRLAGDTGELFFGEGSRLTVL.

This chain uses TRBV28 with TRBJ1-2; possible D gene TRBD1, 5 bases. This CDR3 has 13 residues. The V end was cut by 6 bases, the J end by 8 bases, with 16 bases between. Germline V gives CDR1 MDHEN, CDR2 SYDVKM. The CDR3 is CASRATGIQGYTF. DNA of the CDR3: TGTGCCAGCAGGGCTACAGGTATTCAGGGCTACACCTTC.